This TCR beta chain was captured in a study of blood T cell repertoires in COVID-19. Across the study: Sample material is recorded as cDNA or gDNA derived from T cells, B-cell-depleted T cells, or PBMCs.

CDR3 length: 17 amino acids. Germline V gene data show CDR1 as LGHNA and CDR2 as YNFKEQ. With 3 bases clipped from V and 2 bases from J, the junction kept 7 bases outside the gene matches. Method: immunoSEQ multiplex PCR; TCRdb's copy keeps in-frame clones and lacks some. The sample lists 380,000 or so clones, 70% to 90% seen once, with roughly 1.9% in the top ten. This sequence originates from a middle-aged woman with acute COVID-19. The chain couples TRBV4-2 to TRBJ2-5; 12 bases are shared with TRBD2. Sample: PBMCs or T cells enriched from blood (not recorded which). The CDR3 DNA sequence: TGTGCCAGCAGCCACCCACTAGCGGGGGGCGAACAAGAGACCCAGTACTTC. Its translation: CASSHPLAGGEQETQYF.